This T cell receptor (beta chain) was sequenced during a study of spatial heterogeneity in lung cancer. For the study at large: Raw-read counts averaged over ten per unique TCR and UMI combination.

TCRdb called the 5' RACE reads again in MiXCR, with one record for every CDR3 protein. This table holds approximately 49,000 distinct CDR3 sequences, under 6% found once. Time point denoted: sample taken at primary tumor resection. There were 72 donors, all of them untreated patients with early-stage non-small cell lung cancer. Unsorted tumor, nontumor lung tissue or cryopreserved PBMC supplied the whole RNA. J lost 1 base, V lost 5 bases, and 5 bases had no gene match. This CDR3 comprises 15 residues. Germline-derived CDR1 and CDR2 are SGHRS and YFSETQ. The material was PBMCs, obtained at surgery. The sequence was collected from a male donor with early-stage non-small cell lung cancer. The chain links TRBV5-1 to TRBJ2-1, with 8 bases aligning to TRBD2. CDR3 nucleotide sequence: TGCGCCAGCAGAACCGGGACTAGTTCCTACAATGAGCAGTTCTTC. Amino acid sequence: CASRTGTSSYNEQFF. Complete variable domain (other parts from reference TRBV5-1 and TRBJ2-1): KAGVTQTPRYLIKTRGQQVTLSCSPISGHRSVSWYQQTPGQGLQFLFEYFSETQRNKGNFPGRFSGRQFSNSRSEMNVSTLELGDSALYLCASRTGTSSYNEQFFGPGTRLTVL.